The 15 T cell receptor beta chains below all came from one sample that was sequenced in a study of blood T cell repertoires in COVID-19. Sequencing used immunoSEQ multiplex PCR; TCRdb keeps in-frame clones, though not all of them. The sample contains 110,000 or so clones, 70% to 90% of which appear only once. Sequencing used peripheral blood. These receptors were collected from a man aged 60 to 69 with acute or convalescent COVID-19.

This chain connects TRBV7-9 to TRBJ1-2; 8 positions agree with TRBD1. Trimming cost V 3 bases and J 6 bases; bases outside gene matches: 3. This CDR3 spans 13 amino acids. CDR1 is SEHNR and CDR2 is FQNEAQ in the germline V gene (reference sequence). Here the CDR3 DNA reads TGTGCCAGCAGCTTTCAGGGGGCAGATGGCTACACCTTC. Its protein product is CASSFQGADGYTF.

The rearrangement joins TRBV19 to TRBJ1-5, with D perhaps TRBD1 (5 bases). The CDR3 totals 15 residues. The germline V gene encodes CDR1 LNHDA and CDR2 SQIVND (reference sequence). V dropped 6 bases and J dropped 0 bases, with 12 bases sitting between them. CDR3 amino acids: CASSRIGASNQPQHF. Here the CDR3 DNA reads TGTGCCAGTAGCCGGATAGGGGCTAGCAATCAGCCCCAGCATTTT. The full variable domain, in which reference TRBV19 and TRBJ1-5 provide the parts outside the CDR3, is DGGITQSPKYLFRKEGQNVTLSCEQNLNHDAMYWYRQDPGQGLRLIYYSQIVNDFQKGDIAEGYSVSREKKESFPLTVTSAQKNPTAFYLCASSRIGASNQPQHFGDGTRLSIL.

The V gene is TRBV6-6, the J gene TRBJ1-6; 7 nucleotides match TRBD1. Losses at the gene ends were 5 bases for V and 8 bases for J; bases not matched to a gene: 6. The CDR3 has 14 amino acids. Per germline, CDR1 MNHNY and CDR2 SVGAGI (reference sequence). The CDR3 reads CASSIQGGDSPLHF. The DNA for the CDR3 is TGTGCCAGCAGTATCCAGGGGGGCGATTCACCCCTCCACTTT.

The V and J genes are TRBV27 and TRBJ2-4; TRBD1 matches 8 bases. Germline loops: CDR1 MNHEY, CDR2 SMNVEV (reference sequence). The ends lost 6 bases at V and 5 bases at J; junction bases unmatched: 6. The CDR3 length is 14 residues. The CDR3 DNA reads TGTGCCAGCAGACTAGGACAGGGACAAAACATTCAGTACTTC. Translating gives CASRLGQGQNIQYF.

V is TRBV28 and J is TRBJ2-6, with D tentatively TRBD2 (5 bases). Germline V gives CDR1 MDHEN, CDR2 SYDVKM. CDR3 size: 15 residues. The V end lost 8 bases, the J end lost 3 bases, and 14 bases lay between the germline ends. The CDR3 bases are TGTGCCAGCGTAAGGTCCGGAGGTGGGGCCAACGTCCTGACTTTC. As protein: CASVRSGGGANVLTF. The variable domain in full, completed from reference TRBV28 and TRBJ2-6, reads DVKVTQSSRYLVKRTGEKVFLECVQDMDHENMFWYRQDPGLGLRLIYFSYDVKMKEKGDIPEGYSVSREKKERFSLILESASTNQTSMYLCASVRSGGGANVLTFGAGSRLTVL.

The chain links TRBV5-1 to TRBJ2-1, with 7 bases identical to TRBD2. Looked up from germline, CDR1 is SGHRS and CDR2 is YFSETQ. There are 12 residues in the CDR3. The J segment lost 13 bases and the V segment lost 1 base, leaving 5 bases of the junction unmatched. CDR3 in amino acids: CASSLKLATQFF. Written as DNA, the CDR3 is TGCGCCAGCAGCTTGAAACTAGCGACTCAGTTCTTC.

The V call is TRBV7-2, the J call TRBJ1-1; 7 nucleotides line up with TRBD1. Germline V gives CDR1 SGHTA, CDR2 FQGNSA. Trimming at V came to 6 bases and at J to 3 bases, leaving 7 bases not matched to a gene. CDR3 size: 14 residues. This chain's CDR3 is CASRRQGSDTEAFF. CDR3 bases: TGTGCCAGCAGGAGACAGGGTTCGGACACTGAAGCTTTCTTT.

CDR3 residues: CASSIGASVGELFF. The CDR3 coding sequence is TGTGCCAGCAGCATCGGAGCTTCGGTCGGGGAGCTGTTTTTT. The chain combines TRBV6-2 or TRBV6-3 with TRBJ2-2; D uncertain. CDR1 is MNHEY, CDR2 SVGEGT, per germline. The CDR3 is 14 amino acids. V gave up 6 bases and J gave up 7 bases, with 15 bases separating them.

The chain employs TRBV19 and TRBJ1-3; TRBD1 is a possible D gene (5 bases). Germline V gene data show CDR1 as LNHDA and CDR2 as SQIVND (reference sequence). V was pared by 3 bases and J by 0 bases, with 18 bases between. This CDR3 comprises 18 residues. For the CDR3, the DNA is TGTGCCAGTAGTATGGACTTCAGGACGGGGGACTCTGGAAACACCATATATTTT. Its protein product is CASSMDFRTGDSGNTIYF. Using reference TRBV19 and TRBJ1-3 for the parts outside the CDR3, the full variable domain is DGGITQSPKYLFRKEGQNVTLSCEQNLNHDAMYWYRQDPGQGLRLIYYSQIVNDFQKGDIAEGYSVSREKKESFPLTVTSAQKNPTAFYLCASSMDFRTGDSGNTIYFGEGSWLTVV.

This clone was picked up a small number of times. V usage is TRBV6-1 and J usage is TRBJ2-5; TRBD1 is a possible D gene (6 bases). CDR3 length equals 14 residues. From germline, CDR1 is MNHNS and CDR2 SASEGT. V shed 3 bases and J shed 4 bases, with 12 bases lying between them. This chain's CDR3 is CASSDVQGLETQYF. CDR3 nucleotides: TGTGCCAGCAGTGACGTACAGGGTTTAGAGACCCAGTACTTC.

This chain links TRBV12-3 or TRBV12-4 with TRBJ1-1, with 10 bases aligning to TRBD1. Trimming took 7 bases from V and 7 from J; bases not matched to a gene: 6. CDR3 length: 13 residues. DNA of the CDR3: TGTGCCAGCACCATTTGGGACAGGGGTGAAGCTTTCTTT. It translates to CASTIWDRGEAFF.

CDR3 DNA sequence: TGTGCCAGCAGACGAGCGGGCTACAGCACAGATACGCAGTATTTT. Protein sequence: CASRRAGYSTDTQYF. This sequence joins TRBV11-2 and TRBJ2-3, with a possible D match to TRBD2 (6 bases). This CDR3 contains 15 residues. Trimming pared 6 bases from V and 0 bases from J, leaving 13 bases between. Germline-derived CDR1 and CDR2 are SGHAT and FQNNGV.

The chain couples TRBV6-2 or TRBV6-3 to TRBJ2-7, with 9 bases aligning to TRBD1. Losses at the gene ends were 2 bases for V and 1 base for J; bases not matched to a gene: 6. From germline, CDR1 is MNHEY and CDR2 SVGEGT. The CDR3 spans 16 residues. The chain's CDR3 is CASSYPTGQGSYEQYF. CDR3 nucleotides: TGTGCCAGCAGTTACCCTACGGGACAGGGATCCTACGAGCAGTACTTC.

The CDR3, as DNA: TGTGCCAGCAGCTCCCCGGGGGGGGCATATGAAAAACTGTTTTTT. It specifies CASSSPGGAYEKLFF. The chain combines TRBV28 with TRBJ1-4, with D perhaps TRBD1 (6 bases). The germline CDR1 and CDR2 sequences are MDHEN and SYDVKM. CDR3 length: 15 residues. Trimming stripped 6 bases from V and 6 bases from J, with 17 bases between.

The chain joins TRBV28 to TRBJ2-7; D is possibly TRBD2 (6 bases). The CDR3 is 16 amino acids. V dropped 4 bases and J dropped 0 bases, with 16 bases sitting between them. Germline V gives CDR1 MDHEN, CDR2 SYDVKM. The CDR3 region is CASSYPDGGRSYEQYF. CDR3 sequence (DNA): TGTGCCAGCAGTTACCCCGACGGAGGGCGCTCCTACGAGCAGTACTTC.